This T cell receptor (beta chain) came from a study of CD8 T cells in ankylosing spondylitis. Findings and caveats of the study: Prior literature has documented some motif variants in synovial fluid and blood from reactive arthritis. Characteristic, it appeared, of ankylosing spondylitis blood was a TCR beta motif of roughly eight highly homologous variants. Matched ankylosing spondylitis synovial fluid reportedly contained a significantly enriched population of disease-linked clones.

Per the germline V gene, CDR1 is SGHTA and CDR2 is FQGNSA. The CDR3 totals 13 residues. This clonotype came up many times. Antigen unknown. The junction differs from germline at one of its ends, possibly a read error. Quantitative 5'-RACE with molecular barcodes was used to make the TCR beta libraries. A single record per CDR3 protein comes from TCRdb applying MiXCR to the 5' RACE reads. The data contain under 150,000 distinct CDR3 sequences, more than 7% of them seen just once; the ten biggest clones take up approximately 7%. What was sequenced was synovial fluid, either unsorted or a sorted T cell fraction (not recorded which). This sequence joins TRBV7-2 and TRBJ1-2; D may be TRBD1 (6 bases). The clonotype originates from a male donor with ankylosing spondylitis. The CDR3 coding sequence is TGTGCCAGCACCTTAACAGGGCTAGGAGGCTACACCTTC. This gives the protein CASTLTGLGGYTF.